Listed here are 9 T cell receptor beta chains from one sample, sequenced in a study of somatic mutations in cytotoxic T cells in rheumatoid arthritis. Libraries were prepared by immunoSEQ multiplex PCR; TCRdb keeps only in-frame clonotypes and omits some of them. The sample lists approximately 9,400 clones; about 89% were seen once. The sequenced material came from CD4+ T cells sorted from blood. All receptors derive from a woman under 30 with rheumatoid arthritis.

Written as DNA, the CDR3 is TGTGCCAGCATAGCGGGGGGGCCGTCAGATACGCAGTATTTT. It codes for CASIAGGPSDTQYF. The chain links TRBV5-4 to TRBJ2-3, with 11 bases matching TRBD2. Germline CDR1 reads SGHNT; CDR2 reads YYREEE (reference sequence). The CDR3 covers 14 residues. V was clipped by 6 bases and J by 4 bases; unmatched bases: 4.

This rearrangement joins TRBV9 to TRBJ1-1, with TRBD1 matching 7 bases. CDR3 size: 16 residues. Trimming cost V 0 bases and J 1 base; bases outside gene matches: 6. Germline V gene lookup returns CDR1 SGDLS and CDR2 YYNGEE. CDR3 DNA sequence: TGTGCCAGCAGCGTAGGGGGAGACAGGGCGAACACTGAAGCTTTCTTT. This translates into CASSVGGDRANTEAFF.

This clone was observed a handful of times. V gene TRBV28 combines with J gene TRBJ2-7; TRBD1 aligns across 7 bases. The trim removed 5 bases at V and 6 bases at J, leaving 7 bases unmatched. Germline assignment: CDR1 MDHEN and CDR2 SYDVKM. This CDR3 contains 13 residues. This chain's CDR3 is CASSQSTGREQYF. In nucleotides, the CDR3 is TGTGCCAGCAGTCAATCGACAGGGCGCGAGCAGTACTTC.

This clone was detected only once. The chain is built from TRBV7-9 and TRBJ2-2; D uncertain. Germline CDR1 and CDR2: SEHNR and FQNEAQ (reference sequence). The CDR3 is 12 amino acids. Trimming shortened V by 5 bases and J by 4 bases, and 5 bases separated the two germline ends. The CDR3 nucleotides are TGTGCCAGCAGCCCCGGCACCGGGGAGCTGTTTTTT. Protein sequence: CASSPGTGELFF.

The CDR3 here is CASSPRGGAVSTEAFF. The CDR3, as DNA: TGTGCCAGCAGTCCCCGGGGGGGCGCGGTATCCACTGAAGCTTTCTTT. The chain recombines TRBV28 with TRBJ1-1, with D perhaps TRBD1 (6 bases). Deletions cut 5 bases from V and 4 bases from J, with 20 bases between. Germline V gene data show CDR1 as MDHEN and CDR2 as SYDVKM. This CDR3 has 16 amino acids.

This chain joins TRBV4-1 and TRBJ1-1; no reliable D call. Germline CDR1 MGHRA, CDR2 YSYEKL. V lost 5 bases to trimming and J lost 6 bases, with 16 bases between them. The CDR3 contains 14 residues. In DNA form, the CDR3 reads TGCGCCAGCAGCTCACTCACGCGGGGTTCTGAAGCTTTCTTT. Translating it yields CASSSLTRGSEAFF.

V and J are TRBV28 and TRBJ2-1; D might be TRBD1 (5 bases). Germline assignment: CDR1 MDHEN and CDR2 SYDVKM. Trimming stripped 10 bases from V and 16 bases from J, with 23 bases between. The CDR3 is 12 residues long. This CDR3 reads CATLTVSHSLFF. The CDR3 region has the DNA TGTGCCACCTTGACAGTTTCCCATTCTTTATTCTTC.

The V and J genes are TRBV25-1 and TRBJ2-5; TRBD1 aligns across 10 bases. V lost 0 bases to trimming and J lost 6 bases; unmatched junction nucleotides: 13. Germline CDR1 reads MGHDK; CDR2 reads SYGVNS. This CDR3 spans 18 amino acids. CDR3: CASSEYGGGTGAKKTQYF. DNA for the CDR3: TGTGCCAGCAGTGAATATGGAGGGGGGACAGGGGCTAAAAAGACCCAGTACTTC. The full variable domain, in which reference TRBV25-1 and TRBJ2-5 provide the parts outside the CDR3, is EADIYQTPRYLVIGTGKKITLECSQTMGHDKMYWYQQDPGMELHLIHYSYGVNSTEKGDLSSESTVSRIRTEHFPLTLESARPSHTSQYLCASSEYGGGTGAKKTQYFGPGTRLLVL.

CDR3 nucleotide sequence: TGTGCCAGCAGCCTTTACGGGAGGACGGCTACTCTAGCCAAAAACATTCAGTACTTC. Protein sequence: CASSLYGRTATLAKNIQYF. This chain links TRBV7-2 with TRBJ2-4; TRBD2 aligns across 7 bases. Trimming took 5 bases from V and 0 from J; bases not matched to a gene: 16. Germline loops: CDR1 SGHTA, CDR2 FQGNSA. This CDR3 comprises 19 residues.